This is a list of T cell receptor beta chains from one sample in a study of CD8 T cells in Susac syndrome. TCRdb reprocessed the immunoSEQ multiplex PCR reads via MiXCR and lists one record per CDR3 protein. Altogether more than 120,000 distinct CDR3 sequences are present, approximately 93% being singletons, with the ten largest covering less than 0.095%. The sequenced sample was CD4+ T cells from PBMCs. The receptor source for this set is a human donor in good health. The CDR3 runs from the conserved cysteine through the conserved F or W. Each record gives: CDR3 protein, CDR3 DNA, D gene, clone size, V gene, J gene. D genes are given only for firm matches. The listing skips clone size in some rows; elsewhere it reads once, few, many or a size class.

CDR3: CATSEPGSTGELFF; DNA: TGTGCCACCAGTGAACCTGGGAGTACCGGGGAGCTGTTTTTT; D: -; size: few; V: TRBV24-1; J: TRBJ2-2
CDR3: CASSLWGAGGPVYNEQFF; DNA: TGTGCCAGCAGCTTATGGGGAGCGGGAGGGCCAGTTTACAATGAGCAGTTCTTC; D: TRBD2; size: -; V: TRBV7-9; J: TRBJ2-1
CDR3: CSAEGPINTGELFF; DNA: TGCAGCGCCGAGGGACCAATAAACACCGGGGAGCTGTTTTTT; D: -; size: -; V: TRBV29-1; J: TRBJ2-2
CDR3: CASSLHPSAYEQYF; DNA: TGCGCCAGCAGCCTGCACCCTAGCGCCTACGAGCAGTACTTC; D: -; size: -; V: TRBV4-1; J: TRBJ2-7
CDR3: CASSGGQSSSGANVLTF; DNA: TGTGCCAGCAGCGGGGGACAGAGTTCCTCTGGGGCCAACGTCCTGACTTTC; D: TRBD1; size: -; V: TRBV9; J: TRBJ2-6
CDR3: CASSPSRGRNSPLHF; DNA: TGTGCCAGCAGCCCCTCGAGGGGCCGCAATTCACCCCTCCACTTT; D: -; size: -; V: TRBV2; J: TRBJ1-6
CDR3: CASSSQVDTQYF; DNA: TGTGCCAGCAGCTCCCAGGTAGATACGCAGTATTTT; D: -; size: -; V: TRBV9; J: TRBJ2-3
CDR3: CSAGMPGANVLTF; DNA: TGCAGTGCTGGGATGCCTGGGGCCAACGTCCTGACTTTC; D: -; size: once; V: TRBV20-1; J: TRBJ2-6
CDR3: CASSPSAGPANYGYTF; DNA: TGTGCCAGCAGCCCTAGTGCAGGTCCAGCTAACTATGGCTACACCTTC; D: -; size: once; V: TRBV7-8; J: TRBJ1-2
CDR3: CASSAGGELAFF; DNA: TGCGCCAGCAGTGCAGGGGGCGAATTGGCTTTCTTT; D: TRBD1; size: -; V: TRBV5-1; J: TRBJ1-1
CDR3: CASSQDWTREETQYF; DNA: TGTGCCAGCAGCCAAGATTGGACTAGGGAAGAGACCCAGTACTTC; D: TRBD2; size: -; V: TRBV3-1; J: TRBJ2-5
CDR3: CASSAGTGNTIYF; DNA: TGTGCCAGCAGTGCTGGGACAGGAAACACCATATATTTT; D: -; size: -; V: TRBV2; J: TRBJ1-3
CDR3: CATSDRASSYEQYF; DNA: TGTGCCACCAGTGACCGGGCGAGCTCCTACGAGCAGTACTTC; D: -; size: -; V: TRBV24-1; J: TRBJ2-7
CDR3: CASAVWTSTGEQYF; DNA: TGTGCCAGCGCGGTTTGGACTAGTACTGGGGAGCAGTACTTC; D: TRBD2; size: once; V: TRBV6-1; J: TRBJ2-7
CDR3: CASSLVTGNNNEQFF; DNA: TGCGCCAGCAGCTTGGTGACCGGGAATAACAATGAGCAGTTCTTC; D: -; size: -; V: TRBV5-1; J: TRBJ2-1
CDR3: CASRRTGPYEQYF; DNA: TGTGCCAGCAGAAGGACAGGGCCCTACGAGCAGTACTTC; D: TRBD1; size: -; V: TRBV6-5; J: TRBJ2-7
CDR3: CASIPPPRTSGSTDTQYF; DNA: TGTGCCAGCATCCCGCCCCCACGGACTAGCGGGAGCACAGATACGCAGTATTTT; D: TRBD2; size: -; V: TRBV11-3; J: TRBJ2-3
CDR3: CASSLLAGGPYEQYF; DNA: TGTGCCAGCAGTTTACTAGCGGGAGGTCCCTACGAGCAGTACTTC; D: TRBD2; size: few; V: TRBV27; J: TRBJ2-7
CDR3: CASSPGALMVAFF; DNA: TGTGCCAGCAGCCCCGGGGCCTTGATGGTAGCTTTCTTT; D: -; size: -; V: TRBV5-4; J: TRBJ1-1
CDR3: CSVEGHPNYGYTF; DNA: TGCAGCGTTGAAGGTCACCCGAACTATGGCTACACCTTC; D: -; size: once; V: TRBV29-1; J: TRBJ1-2
CDR3: CAWRIQETQYF; DNA: TGTGCCTGGAGGATACAGGAGACCCAGTACTTC; D: -; size: -; V: TRBV30; J: TRBJ2-5
CDR3: CASSDFGQNYGYTF; DNA: TGTGCCAGCAGTGATTTCGGGCAGAACTATGGCTACACCTTC; D: -; size: -; V: TRBV25-1; J: TRBJ1-2
CDR3: CATSRGGGGGAQYF; DNA: TGTGCCACCAGCAGAGGAGGCGGGGGGGGTGCACAGTATTTT; D: TRBD2; size: once; V: TRBV15; J: TRBJ2-3
CDR3: CASSWKDKKFMNTEAFF; DNA: TGTGCCAGCAGCTGGAAGGACAAGAAATTCATGAACACTGAAGCTTTCTTT; D: -; size: once; V: TRBV5-6; J: TRBJ1-1
CDR3: CASSISSGGSYEQYF; DNA: TGTGCCAGCAGCATTAGTTCGGGGGGGTCCTACGAGCAGTACTTC; D: TRBD2; size: -; V: TRBV7-3; J: TRBJ2-7
CDR3: CASSLRDRGEFF; DNA: TGTGCCAGCAGCTTGAGGGACAGGGGGGAGTTCTTC; D: TRBD1; size: -; V: TRBV5-6; J: TRBJ2-1
CDR3: CASSLEGRVVEQYF; DNA: TGCGCCAGCAGCTTGGAGGGCAGGGTCGTCGAGCAGTACTTC; D: -; size: few; V: TRBV5-1; J: TRBJ2-7
CDR3: CASSEVAGAGNEQFF; DNA: TGTGCCAGCAGTGAAGTAGCGGGAGCCGGAAATGAGCAGTTCTTC; D: TRBD2; size: -; V: TRBV2; J: TRBJ2-1
CDR3: CASSLRTGHQPQHF; DNA: TGCGCCAGCAGCTTAAGGACAGGTCATCAGCCCCAGCATTTT; D: TRBD1; size: -; V: TRBV5-1; J: TRBJ1-5
CDR3: CASSRTSAPHYEQYF; DNA: TGTGCCAGCAGCAGGACTAGCGCACCACACTACGAGCAGTACTTC; D: TRBD2; size: -; V: TRBV27; J: TRBJ2-7
CDR3: CASSVGISAPYEQYF; DNA: TGTGCCAGCAGCGTAGGAATTAGCGCTCCCTACGAGCAGTACTTC; D: -; size: -; V: TRBV9; J: TRBJ2-7
CDR3: CATSDPGFSGANVLTF; DNA: TGTGCCACCAGTGATCCAGGGTTCTCTGGGGCCAACGTCCTGACTTTC; D: -; size: -; V: TRBV24-1; J: TRBJ2-6
CDR3: CSATTSNTIYF; DNA: TGCAGTGCGACGACCTCAAACACCATATATTTT; D: -; size: -; V: TRBV20-1; J: TRBJ1-3
CDR3: CASSVAWDSPYEQYF; DNA: TGTGCCAGCAGCGTAGCTTGGGACAGTCCCTACGAGCAGTACTTC; D: TRBD1; size: once; V: TRBV9; J: TRBJ2-7